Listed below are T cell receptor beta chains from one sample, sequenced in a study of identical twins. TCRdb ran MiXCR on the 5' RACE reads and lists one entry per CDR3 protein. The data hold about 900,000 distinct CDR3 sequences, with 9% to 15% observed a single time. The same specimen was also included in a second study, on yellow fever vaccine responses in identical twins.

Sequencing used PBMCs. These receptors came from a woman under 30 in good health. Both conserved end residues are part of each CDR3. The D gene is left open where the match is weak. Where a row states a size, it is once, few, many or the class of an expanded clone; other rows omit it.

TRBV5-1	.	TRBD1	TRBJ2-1	TGCGCCAGCAGTTTGGAAGTGGGACAGGGGAAATCAAATGAGCAGTTCTTC	CASSLEVGQGKSNEQFF
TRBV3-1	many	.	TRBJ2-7	TGTGCCAGCAGCCAAGAATGGGGAGTTTCGGGCGAGCAGTACTTC	CASSQEWGVSGEQYF
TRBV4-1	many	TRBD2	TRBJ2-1	TGCGCCAGCAGCCAAGAAGGCGGGGGTTTTGATGAGCAGTTCTTC	CASSQEGGGFDEQFF
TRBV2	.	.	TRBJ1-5	TGTGCCAGCAGTGAGTGGGTTCAGCCCCAGCATTTT	CASSEWVQPQHF
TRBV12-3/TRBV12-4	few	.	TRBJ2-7	TGTGCCAGCAGTTCAATAGTGTGGGACAAAGGGACGGCCTACGAGCAGTACTTC	CASSSIVWDKGTAYEQYF
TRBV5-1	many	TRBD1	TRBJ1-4	TGCGCCAGCAGCTCCGGACAGGGGGCGGCTAATGAAAAACTGTTTTTT	CASSSGQGAANEKLFF
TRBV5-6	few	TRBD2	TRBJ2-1	TGTGCCAGCAGACCCGGGGGGGGCGGCTTTGAGCAGTTCTTC	CASRPGGGGFEQFF
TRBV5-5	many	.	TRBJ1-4	TGTGCCAGCAGCTTGGATGGGGAGGAAAAACTGTTTTTT	CASSLDGEEKLFF
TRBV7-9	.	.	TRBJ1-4	TGTGCCAGCAGCGGGACACAGGGTGAAAAACTGTTTTTT	CASSGTQGEKLFF
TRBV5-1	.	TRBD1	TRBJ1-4	TGCGCCAGCAGCCCGGGGACAGGGGCACCTGAAAAACTGTTTTTT	CASSPGTGAPEKLFF
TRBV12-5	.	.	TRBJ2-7	TGTGCTAGTGGTTTCCGGAGCGAGCAGTACTTC	CASGFRSEQYF
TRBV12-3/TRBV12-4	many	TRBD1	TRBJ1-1	TGTGCCAGCCGCCGCGCAGGGGGCACTGAAGCTTTCTTT	CASRRAGGTEAFF
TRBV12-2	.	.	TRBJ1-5	TGTGCAAGTCGCTTAGCTGGCAGAGCAGGCCAAGAAAATCAGCCCCAGCATTTT	CASRLAGRAGQENQPQHF
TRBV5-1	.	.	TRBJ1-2	TGCGCCAGCAGCTTGCCAGAACCCTATGGCTACACCTTC	CASSLPEPYGYTF
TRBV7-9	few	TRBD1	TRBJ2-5	TGTGCCAGCAGACGAACAGGGGGCGGAGAGACCCAGTACTTC	CASRRTGGGETQYF
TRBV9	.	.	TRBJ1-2	TGTGCCAGCAGTCGTAGTTGGAATGACTATGGCTACACCTTC	CASSRSWNDYGYTF
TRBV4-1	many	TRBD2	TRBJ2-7	TGCGCCAGCAGCCGGGGACTAGCCGACGAGCAGTACTTC	CASSRGLADEQYF
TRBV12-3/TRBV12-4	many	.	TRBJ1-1	TGTGCCAGCAGCCCTATTGGTTCCACTGAAGCTTTCTTT	CASSPIGSTEAFF
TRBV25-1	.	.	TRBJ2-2	TGTGCCAGCAGAGACTTCAGGAACACCGGGGAGCTGTTTTTT	CASRDFRNTGELFF